Listed below are T cell receptor beta chains from one sample, sequenced in a study of blood T cell repertoires in COVID-19. Generated by immunoSEQ multiplex PCR, the TCRdb table keeps only in-frame clones and is missing some. The sample shows approximately 150,000 clones, approximately 86% of them seen only once. The sequencing sample was made of peripheral blood. These receptors came from a woman of 80 years or more with COVID-19, enrolled during active disease. The CDR3 runs from the conserved cysteine through the conserved F or W. D genes are given only for firm matches. A row's size may be missing; if present it is once, few, many or a size class.

D | J | V | size | CDR3 | DNA
- | TRBJ2-2 | TRBV5-4 | - | CASSLVGGELFF | TGTGCCAGCAGCTTGGTCGGCGGGGAGCTGTTTTTT
TRBD1 | TRBJ2-7 | TRBV6-5 | - | CASRGQGVYEQYF | TGTGCCAGCCGAGGACAGGGGGTCTACGAGCAGTACTTC
TRBD2 | TRBJ2-1 | TRBV29-1 | - | CSGTSGRYNEQFF | TGCAGCGGGACTAGCGGGAGATACAATGAGCAGTTCTTC
- | TRBJ2-3 | TRBV7-2 | - | CASSLGTGSTDTQYF | TGTGCCAGCAGCTTAGGAACGGGGAGCACAGATACGCAGTATTTT
TRBD1 | TRBJ2-2 | TRBV24-1 | - | CATSAARDSTGELFF | TGTGCCACCAGTGCCGCCCGGGACAGCACCGGGGAGCTGTTTTTT
TRBD2 | TRBJ2-3 | TRBV9 | - | CASSPAGYSTDTQYF | TGTGCCAGCAGTCCAGCGGGATACAGCACAGATACGCAGTATTTT
TRBD2 | TRBJ2-1 | TRBV6-5 | - | CASKRTSGNEQFF | TGTGCCAGCAAAAGGACTAGCGGAAATGAGCAGTTCTTC
TRBD1 | TRBJ2-4 | TRBV27 | - | CASTPLWDSGLQNIQYF | TGTGCCAGCACTCCCCTCTGGGACAGTGGGCTCCAAAACATTCAGTACTTC
- | TRBJ2-7 | TRBV24-1 | - | CATSDGLYEQYF | TGTGCCACCAGTGACGGACTCTACGAGCAGTACTTC
TRBD1 | TRBJ1-6 | TRBV28 | - | CASSPGQGANSPLHF | TGTGCCAGCAGTCCCGGACAGGGGGCCAATTCACCCCTCCACTTT
- | TRBJ1-1 | TRBV4-3 | - | CASSQEFRENTEAFF | TGCGCCAGCAGCCAAGAATTCAGGGAGAACACTGAAGCTTTCTTT
- | TRBJ2-7 | TRBV4-1 | few | CASSRSRDFPMYEQYF | TGCGCCAGCAGCCGTTCAAGGGACTTTCCTATGTACGAGCAGTACTTC
TRBD1 | TRBJ2-1 | TRBV5-1 | - | CASSLAQGAGWNEQFF | TGCGCCAGCAGCTTGGCGCAGGGGGCGGGTTGGAATGAGCAGTTCTTC
- | TRBJ2-7 | TRBV5-4 | - | CASSDSTYEQYF | TGTGCCAGCAGTGACAGTACCTACGAGCAGTACTTC
TRBD1 | TRBJ1-5 | TRBV6-2/TRBV6-3 | few | CASSYISGTGGPQPQHF | TGTGCCAGCAGTTATATTTCGGGGACAGGGGGCCCTCAGCCCCAGCATTTT
- | TRBJ1-1 | TRBV7-9 | - | CASSLQGRNTEAFF | TGTGCCAGCAGCTTGCAGGGTAGGAACACTGAAGCTTTCTTT
- | TRBJ1-1 | TRBV14 | - | CASSQVIRGEAFF | TGTGCCAGCAGCCAAGTCATTCGCGGAGAAGCTTTCTTT
- | TRBJ2-3 | TRBV7-4 | few | CARAGPHTDTQYF | TGTGCCAGAGCGGGCCCTCACACAGATACGCAGTATTTT
- | TRBJ1-2 | TRBV10-3 | once | CAISDPYGYTF | TGTGCCATCAGTGACCCATATGGCTACACCTTC
- | TRBJ1-1 | TRBV5-4 | - | CASSLDPGEAFF | TGTGCCAGCAGCTTGGATCCAGGGGAAGCTTTCTTT
TRBD1 | TRBJ2-6 | TRBV9 | - | CASSGTGTGLTGANVLTF | TGTGCCAGCAGCGGGACCGGGACAGGATTAACTGGGGCCAACGTCCTGACTTTC
- | TRBJ1-1 | TRBV2 | few | CASSVLQGLNTEAFF | TGTGCCAGCAGTGTATTACAGGGCCTGAACACTGAAGCTTTCTTT
TRBD1 | TRBJ1-5 | TRBV19 | - | CASSHQQGNQPQHF | TGTGCCAGTAGCCACCAACAGGGGAATCAGCCCCAGCATTTT
- | TRBJ2-5 | TRBV7-2 | - | CASSLIRGGQETQYF | TGTGCCAGCAGCTTAATACGAGGAGGCCAAGAGACCCAGTACTTC
- | TRBJ1-5 | TRBV7-9 | few | CASSFGRGQPQHF | TGTGCCAGCAGCTTTGGGCGGGGTCAGCCCCAGCATTTT
TRBD1 | TRBJ1-1 | TRBV7-2 | - | CASSLQQGVTEAFF | TGTGCCAGCAGCTTACAGCAGGGGGTAACTGAAGCTTTCTTT
- | TRBJ1-1 | TRBV19 | - | CASSMVGRSTEAFF | TGTGCCAGTAGTATGGTGGGGCGGAGCACTGAAGCTTTCTTT
- | TRBJ1-6 | TRBV3-1/TRBV3-2 | - | CASSPPDSPLHF | TGTGCCAGCAGCCCCCCGGATTCACCCCTCCACTTT
TRBD1 | TRBJ2-5 | TRBV6-1 | once | CASSEALGQGGYF | TGTGCCAGCAGTGAAGCGCTGGGACAGGGGGGATACTTC
TRBD1 | TRBJ2-7 | TRBV28 | - | CASSFWDRGHEQYF | TGTGCCAGCAGTTTCTGGGACAGGGGGCATGAGCAGTACTTC
- | TRBJ2-1 | TRBV7-2 | - | CASSSQGDEQFF | TGTGCCAGCAGCTCGCAAGGAGATGAGCAGTTCTTC
- | TRBJ2-7 | TRBV9 | - | CASSVLHGLNEQYF | TGTGCCAGCAGCGTATTACATGGACTTAACGAGCAGTACTTC
- | TRBJ1-6 | TRBV28 | once | CASSLPSSYNSPLHF | TGTGCCAGCAGTTTGCCGAGCTCCTATAATTCACCCCTCCACTTT
TRBD1 | TRBJ1-4 | TRBV4-3 | - | CASSQTGGFEKLFF | TGCGCCAGCAGCCAGACAGGGGGCTTTGAAAAACTGTTTTTT
- | TRBJ1-1 | TRBV18 | - | CASSPVDSLNTEAFF | TGTGCCAGCTCACCGGTCGACAGCTTGAACACTGAAGCTTTCTTT
- | TRBJ1-4 | TRBV9 | - | CASSVTPTNEKLFF | TGTGCCAGCAGCGTTACTCCAACTAATGAAAAACTGTTTTTT
- | TRBJ2-6 | TRBV7-9 | - | CASSLIRRAGANVLTF | TGTGCCAGCAGCTTAATCCGCAGGGCTGGGGCCAACGTCCTGACTTTC
TRBD2 | TRBJ2-1 | TRBV11-3 | - | CASSPTSALGDEQFF | TGTGCCAGCAGCCCAACTAGCGCCTTAGGGGATGAGCAGTTCTTC
- | TRBJ1-6 | TRBV11-3 | - | CASSLDQASPLHF | TGTGCCAGCAGCTTAGACCAGGCTTCACCCCTCCACTTT
TRBD2 | TRBJ2-5 | TRBV7-2 | - | CASSLVGLAGRGTETQYF | TGTGCCAGCAGCTTAGTTGGACTAGCGGGAAGGGGAACGGAGACCCAGTACTTC